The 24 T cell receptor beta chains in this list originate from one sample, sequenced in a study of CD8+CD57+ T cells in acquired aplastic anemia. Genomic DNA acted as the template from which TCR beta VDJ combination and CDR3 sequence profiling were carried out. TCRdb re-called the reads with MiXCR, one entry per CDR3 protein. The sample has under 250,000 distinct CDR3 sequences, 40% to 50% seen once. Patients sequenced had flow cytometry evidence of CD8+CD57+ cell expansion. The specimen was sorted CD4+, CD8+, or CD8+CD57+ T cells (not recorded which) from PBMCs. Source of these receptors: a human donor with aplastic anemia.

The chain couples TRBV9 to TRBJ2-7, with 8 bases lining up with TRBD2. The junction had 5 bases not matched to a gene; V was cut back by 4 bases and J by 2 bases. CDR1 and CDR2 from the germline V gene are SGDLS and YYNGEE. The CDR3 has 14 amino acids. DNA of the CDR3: TGTGCCAGCAGCAGTTCGGGGGGGACCTACGAGCAGTACTTC. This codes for CASSSSGGTYEQYF.

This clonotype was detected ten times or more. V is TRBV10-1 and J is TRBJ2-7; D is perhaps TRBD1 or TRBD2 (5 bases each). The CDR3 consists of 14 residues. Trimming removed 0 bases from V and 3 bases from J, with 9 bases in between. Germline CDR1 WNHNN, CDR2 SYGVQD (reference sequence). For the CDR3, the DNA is TGCGCCAGCAGTGAGTCGGGACCTAACTACGAGCAGTACTTC. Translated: CASSESGPNYEQYF.

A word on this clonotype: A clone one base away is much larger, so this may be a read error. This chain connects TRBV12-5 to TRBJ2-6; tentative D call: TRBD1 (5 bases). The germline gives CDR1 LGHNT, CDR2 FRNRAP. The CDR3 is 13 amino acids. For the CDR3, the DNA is TGTGCTAGTGGGGTGACTGGGGCCAACGTCCTGGCTTTC. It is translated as CASGVTGANVLAF.

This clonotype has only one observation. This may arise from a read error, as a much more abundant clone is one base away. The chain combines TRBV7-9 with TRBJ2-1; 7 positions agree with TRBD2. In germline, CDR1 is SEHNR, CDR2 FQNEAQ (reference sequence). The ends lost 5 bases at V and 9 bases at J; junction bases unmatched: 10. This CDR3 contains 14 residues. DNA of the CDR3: TGTGCCAGCAGCCTGGGGGGGGTCAACAGTGAGCAGTTCTTC. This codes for CASSLGGVNSEQFF. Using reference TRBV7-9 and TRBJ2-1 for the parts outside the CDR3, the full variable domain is DTGVSQNPRHKITKRGQNVTFRCDPISEHNRLYWYRQTLGQGPEFLTYFQNEAQLEKSRLLSDRFSAERPKGSFSTLEIQRTEQGDSAMYLCASSLGGVNSEQFFGPGTRLTVL.

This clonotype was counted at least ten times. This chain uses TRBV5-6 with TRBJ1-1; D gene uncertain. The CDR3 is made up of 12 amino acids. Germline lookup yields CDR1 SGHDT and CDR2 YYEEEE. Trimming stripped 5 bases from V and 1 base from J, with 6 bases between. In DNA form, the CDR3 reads TGTGCCAGCAGTAACGAGAACACTGAAGCTTTCTTT. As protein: CASSNENTEAFF.

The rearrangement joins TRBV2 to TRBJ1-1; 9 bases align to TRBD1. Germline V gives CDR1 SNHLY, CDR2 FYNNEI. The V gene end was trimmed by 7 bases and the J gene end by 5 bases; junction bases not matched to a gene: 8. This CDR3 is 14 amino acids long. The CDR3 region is CASIYGTGKTEAFF. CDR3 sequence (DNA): TGTGCCAGCATTTATGGGACAGGGAAGACTGAAGCTTTCTTT.

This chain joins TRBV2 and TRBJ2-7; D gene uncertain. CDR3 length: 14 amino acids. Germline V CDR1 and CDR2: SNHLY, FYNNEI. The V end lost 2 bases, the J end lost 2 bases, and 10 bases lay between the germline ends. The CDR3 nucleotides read TGTGCCAGCAGTGAAATGGACGGGCCCTACGAGCAGTACTTC. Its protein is CASSEMDGPYEQYF.

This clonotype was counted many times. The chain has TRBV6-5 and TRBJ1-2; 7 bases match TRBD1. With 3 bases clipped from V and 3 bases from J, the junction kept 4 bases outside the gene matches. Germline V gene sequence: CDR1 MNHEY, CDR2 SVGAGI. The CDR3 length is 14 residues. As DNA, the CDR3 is TGTGCCAGCAGTTATGACGGGACAGACTATGGCTACACCTTC. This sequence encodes CASSYDGTDYGYTF.

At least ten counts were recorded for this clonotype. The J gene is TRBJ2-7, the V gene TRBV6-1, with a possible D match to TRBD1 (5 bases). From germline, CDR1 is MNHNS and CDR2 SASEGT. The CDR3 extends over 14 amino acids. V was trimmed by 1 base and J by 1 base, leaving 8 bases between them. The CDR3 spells CASSEVQGSYEQYF. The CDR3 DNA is TGTGCCAGCAGTGAAGTTCAGGGATCCTACGAGCAGTACTTC.

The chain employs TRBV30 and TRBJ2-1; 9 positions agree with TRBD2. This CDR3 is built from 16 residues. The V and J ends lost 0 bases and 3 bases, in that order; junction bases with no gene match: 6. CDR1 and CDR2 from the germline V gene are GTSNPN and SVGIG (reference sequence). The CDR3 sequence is CAWSVLASGIYNEQFF. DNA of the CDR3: TGTGCCTGGAGTGTACTGGCTAGCGGGATCTACAATGAGCAGTTCTTC.

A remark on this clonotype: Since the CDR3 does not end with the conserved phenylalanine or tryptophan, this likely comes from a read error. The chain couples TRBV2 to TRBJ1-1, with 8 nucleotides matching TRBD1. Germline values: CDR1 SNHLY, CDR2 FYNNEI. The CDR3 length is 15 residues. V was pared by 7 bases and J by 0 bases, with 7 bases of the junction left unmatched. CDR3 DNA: TGTGCCAGCACTGGACAGGGCTTCATGAACACTGAAGCTTTCTCT. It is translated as CASTGQGFMNTEAFS.

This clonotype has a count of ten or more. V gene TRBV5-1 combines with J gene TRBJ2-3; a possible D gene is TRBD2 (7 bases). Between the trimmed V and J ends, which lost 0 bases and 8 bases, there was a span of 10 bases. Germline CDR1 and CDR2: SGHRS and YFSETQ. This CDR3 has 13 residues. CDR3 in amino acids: CASSLERGGTQYF. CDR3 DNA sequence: TGCGCCAGCAGCTTGGAAAGGGGGGGTACGCAGTATTTT.

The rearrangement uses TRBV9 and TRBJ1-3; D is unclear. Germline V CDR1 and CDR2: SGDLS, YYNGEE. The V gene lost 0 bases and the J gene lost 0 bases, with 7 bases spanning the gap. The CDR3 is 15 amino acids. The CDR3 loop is CASSVGPDSGNTIYF. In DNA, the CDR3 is TGTGCCAGCAGCGTAGGTCCTGACTCTGGAAACACCATATATTTT.

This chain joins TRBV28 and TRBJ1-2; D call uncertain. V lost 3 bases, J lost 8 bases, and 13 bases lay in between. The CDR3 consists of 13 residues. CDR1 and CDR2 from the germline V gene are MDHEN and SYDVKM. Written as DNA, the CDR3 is TGTGCCAGCAGTTTCTCGGACGGCCGGGGCTACACCTTC. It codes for CASSFSDGRGYTF.

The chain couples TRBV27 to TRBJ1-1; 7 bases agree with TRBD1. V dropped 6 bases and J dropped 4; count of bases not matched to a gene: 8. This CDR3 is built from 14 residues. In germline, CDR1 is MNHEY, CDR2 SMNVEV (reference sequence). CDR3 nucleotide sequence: TGTGCCAGCAGGGACCCAGGGGGTGGCACTGAAGCTTTCTTT. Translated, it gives CASRDPGGGTEAFF.

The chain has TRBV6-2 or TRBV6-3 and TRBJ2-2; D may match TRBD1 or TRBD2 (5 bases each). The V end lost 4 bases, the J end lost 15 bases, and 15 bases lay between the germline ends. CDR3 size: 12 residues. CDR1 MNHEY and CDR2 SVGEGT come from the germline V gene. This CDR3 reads CASSSSALGVFF. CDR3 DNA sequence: TGTGCCAGCAGTTCCTCTGCACTAGGGGTGTTTTTT.

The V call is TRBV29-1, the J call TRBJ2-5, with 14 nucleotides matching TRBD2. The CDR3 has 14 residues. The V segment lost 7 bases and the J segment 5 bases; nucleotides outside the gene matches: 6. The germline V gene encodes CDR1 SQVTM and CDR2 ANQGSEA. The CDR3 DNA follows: TGCAGCGCTCAGACTAGCGGGAGGGCTGAGACCCAGTACTTC. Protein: CSAQTSGRAETQYF.

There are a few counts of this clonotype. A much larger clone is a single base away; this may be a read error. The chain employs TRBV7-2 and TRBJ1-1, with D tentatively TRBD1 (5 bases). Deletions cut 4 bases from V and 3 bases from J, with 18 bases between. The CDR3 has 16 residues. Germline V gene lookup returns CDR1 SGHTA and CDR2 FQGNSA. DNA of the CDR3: TGTGCCAGCAGCTCAGCCGTACGGGGGTTAGACACTGAAGCTTTCTTT. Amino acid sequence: CASSSAVRGLDTEAFF. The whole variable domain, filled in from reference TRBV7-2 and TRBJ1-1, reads GAGVSQSPSNKVTEKGKDVELRCDPISGHTALYWYRQSLGQGLEFLIYFQGNSAPDKSGLPSDRFSAERTGGSVSTLTIQRTQQEDSAVYLCASSSAVRGLDTEAFFGQGTRLTVV.

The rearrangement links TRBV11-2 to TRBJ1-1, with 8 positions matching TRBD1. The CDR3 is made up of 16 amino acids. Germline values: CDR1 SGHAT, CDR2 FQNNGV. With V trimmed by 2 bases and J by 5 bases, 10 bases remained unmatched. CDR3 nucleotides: TGTGCCAGCAGCTTACTGGCAGGGGGCTCGGGGACTGAAGCTTTCTTT. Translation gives CASSLLAGGSGTEAFF.

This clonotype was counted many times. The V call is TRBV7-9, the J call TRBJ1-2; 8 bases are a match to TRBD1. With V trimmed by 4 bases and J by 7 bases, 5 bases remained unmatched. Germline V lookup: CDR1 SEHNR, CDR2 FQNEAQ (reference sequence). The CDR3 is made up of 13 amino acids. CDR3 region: CASSYGQGGGYTF. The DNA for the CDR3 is TGTGCCAGCAGCTACGGACAGGGTGGTGGCTACACCTTC.

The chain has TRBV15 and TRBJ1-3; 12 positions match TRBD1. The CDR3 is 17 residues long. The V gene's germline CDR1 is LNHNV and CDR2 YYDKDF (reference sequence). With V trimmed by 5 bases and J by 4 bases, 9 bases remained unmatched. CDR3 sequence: CATSGLPGTGGGNTIYF. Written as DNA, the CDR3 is TGTGCCACCAGCGGATTGCCCGGGACAGGGGGCGGAAACACCATATATTTT.

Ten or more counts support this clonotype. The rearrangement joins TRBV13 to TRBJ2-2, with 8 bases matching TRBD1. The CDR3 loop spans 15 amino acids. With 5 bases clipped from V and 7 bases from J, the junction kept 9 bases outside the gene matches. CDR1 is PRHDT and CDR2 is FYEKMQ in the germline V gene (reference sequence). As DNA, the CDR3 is TGTGCCAGCAGCCCTCCGGACAGGGAGATCGGGGAGCTGTTTTTT. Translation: CASSPPDREIGELFF.

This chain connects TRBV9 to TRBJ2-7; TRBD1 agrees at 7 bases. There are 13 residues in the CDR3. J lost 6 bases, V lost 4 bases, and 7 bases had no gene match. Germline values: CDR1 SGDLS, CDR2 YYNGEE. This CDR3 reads CASSFNRGGEQYF. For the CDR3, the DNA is TGTGCCAGCAGCTTCAACAGGGGCGGCGAGCAGTACTTC.

The CDR3 is CASRPGTESYEQYF. The DNA of the CDR3 is TGTGCCAGCAGACCCGGGACAGAGTCCTACGAGCAGTACTTC. The chain employs TRBV7-9 and TRBJ2-7, with 7 bases matching TRBD1. Per germline, CDR1 SEHNR and CDR2 FQNEAQ (reference sequence). V shed 6 bases and J 1 base; nucleotides not matched to a gene: 6. The CDR3 totals 14 residues.